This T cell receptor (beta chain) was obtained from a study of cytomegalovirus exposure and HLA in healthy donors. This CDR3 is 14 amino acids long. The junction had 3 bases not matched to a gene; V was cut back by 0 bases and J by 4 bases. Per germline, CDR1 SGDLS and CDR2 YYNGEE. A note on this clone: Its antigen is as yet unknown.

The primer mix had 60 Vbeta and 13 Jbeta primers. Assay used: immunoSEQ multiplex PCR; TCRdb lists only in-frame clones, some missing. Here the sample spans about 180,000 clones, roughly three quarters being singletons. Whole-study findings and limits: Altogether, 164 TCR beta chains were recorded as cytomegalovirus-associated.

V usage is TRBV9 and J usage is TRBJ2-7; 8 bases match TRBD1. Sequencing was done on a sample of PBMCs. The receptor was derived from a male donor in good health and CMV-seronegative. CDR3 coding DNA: TGTGCCAGCAGCGTAGTAGACAGGGGATACGAGCAGTACTTC. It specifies CASSVVDRGYEQYF.